Listed below are T cell receptor beta chains from one sample, sequenced in a study of shared clonotypes between healthy human individuals. TCRdb keeps only in-frame clones here, not all; method: immunoSEQ multiplex PCR. The table shows about 2,500,000 clones, with around nine tenths occurring only once. The sequenced sample was naive CD4+ T cells sorted from blood. These receptors were obtained from a man aged 18 to 30 in good health. CDR3s include the opening cysteine and the closing phenylalanine or tryptophan. A D gene is named only where the DNA matches it firmly. The size entry is marked missing in some rows and otherwise reads once, few, many or a size class.

clone_size	v_call	d_call	j_call	cdr3_nt	cdr3_aa
few	TRBV19	TRBD1	TRBJ2-5	TGTGCCAGTAGTCTCGGGACAGGGAAAGAGACCCAGTACTTC	CASSLGTGKETQYF
NA	TRBV19	NA	TRBJ1-2	TGTGCCAGTAGTGCTACCCAGGCAACTAACTATGGCTACACCTTC	CASSATQATNYGYTF
NA	TRBV7-8	NA	TRBJ2-2	TGTGCCAGCAGCACCAGGGTAGCGAACACCGGGGAGCTGTTTTTT	CASSTRVANTGELFF
NA	TRBV7-7	NA	TRBJ2-5	TGTGCTAGCAGCCGACTCTCGACTGGCCGGGAGACCCAGTACTTC	CASSRLSTGRETQYF
NA	TRBV18	TRBD2	TRBJ2-2	TGTGCCAGCTCACCTTGGACTAGCTCCACCGGGGAGCTGTTTTTT	CASSPWTSSTGELFF
NA	TRBV7-8	NA	TRBJ1-4	TGTGCCAGCAGCTTACATATTGGGGTCCCCAATGAAAAACTGTTTTTT	CASSLHIGVPNEKLFF
NA	TRBV11-3	NA	TRBJ2-7	TGTGCCAGCAGCCTGGGTAACAGCTACGAGCAGTACTTC	CASSLGNSYEQYF
NA	TRBV2	NA	TRBJ2-7	TGTGCCAGCAGAGGGTCGGGACTTGACCCTACTCTCTACGAGCAGTACTTC	CASRGSGLDPTLYEQYF
NA	TRBV7-9	NA	TRBJ2-3	TGTGCCAGCAGCTTAGACCCCAACAGTGGTACGCAGTATTTT	CASSLDPNSGTQYF
NA	TRBV10-1	NA	TRBJ1-6	TGCGCCAGCAGGGGGGGTCGCTATAATTCACCCCTCCACTTT	CASRGGRYNSPLHF
NA	TRBV6-5	NA	TRBJ1-6	TGTGCCAGCAGTTCGAGACCCGAAGGATATAATTCACCCCTCCACTTT	CASSSRPEGYNSPLHF
once	TRBV7-3	NA	TRBJ2-7	TGTGCCAGCAGCATATACAGCGGTTCCGAGCAGTACTTC	CASSIYSGSEQYF
NA	TRBV5-1	TRBD1	TRBJ2-7	TGCGCCAGCAGCCAGACCCCAGGGGGCGAGCAGTACTTC	CASSQTPGGEQYF
NA	TRBV7-3	TRBD1	TRBJ1-2	TGTGCCAGCAGCCCAGGACAGGGGGACTATGGCTACACCTTC	CASSPGQGDYGYTF
NA	TRBV28	TRBD1	TRBJ1-2	TGTGCCAGCAGTTCAGGGGGTAGCTATGGCTACACCTTC	CASSSGGSYGYTF